The clone carrying this T cell receptor (beta chain) appeared once. Some clones are missing from TCRdb's copy, which holds only in-frame ones; the method was immunoSEQ multiplex PCR. The sample holds about 400,000 clones, around 91% seen once. The data derive from a study of Ad26.COV2.S vaccination and SARS-CoV-2 variants. The germline V gene encodes CDR1 MDHEN and CDR2 SYDVKM. After removal of 3 bases from V and 5 bases from J, the junction contained 9 bases not matched to a gene. The CDR3 runs 16 residues. The treatment denotes: approximately 18 received Ad26.COV2.S at low or high dose, single or two shots; 5 received placebo; per-sample allocation not given. Sampling was performed 63 days after the first vaccine or placebo injection.

The source of this sequence is a person aged 18-65 years who received the Ad26.COV2.S COVID-19 vaccine or a placebo. The starting material was peripheral blood, obtained in a trial of Ad26.COV2.S vaccine versus placebo. V usage is TRBV28 and J usage is TRBJ2-2; 7 bases match TRBD1. The CDR3 is CASSFPGRGKTGELFF. For the CDR3, the DNA is TGTGCCAGCAGTTTCCCTGGCAGGGGGAAGACCGGGGAGCTGTTTTTT.